This is a list of T cell receptor beta chains from one sample in a study of chemoradiotherapy in HPV16-positive cancers. TCRdb's copy holds only in-frame clones and misses some; the assay was immunoSEQ multiplex PCR. The sample records 30,000 to 35,000 clones, 80% being singletons. The starting material was blood, obtained from a patient who underwent chemoradiotherapy. These receptors were obtained from a human donor with HPV-associated anogenital cancer. CDR3s include the opening cysteine and the closing phenylalanine or tryptophan. The D gene is left open where the match is weak. Size is stated for part of the rows, as once, few or many counts, or as a class when the clone is expanded.

V,J,size,D,DNA,CDR3
TRBV5-1,TRBJ2-2,few,.,TGCGCCAGCAGCTTGGAAGGGGCAGGGGAGCTGTTTTTT,CASSLEGAGELFF
TRBV4-1,TRBJ1-5,.,.,TGCGCCAGCAGCCAATATGAAGGCCAGCCCCAGCATTTT,CASSQYEGQPQHF
TRBV21-1,TRBJ1-5,.,.,TGTGCCAGCAGCAAAGGCCCCAGCAGCAATCAGCCCCAGCATTTT,CASSKGPSSNQPQHF
TRBV19,TRBJ2-2,.,.,TGTGCCAGTCAGGACAGGAACACCGGGGAGCTGTTTTTT,CASQDRNTGELFF
TRBV11-2,TRBJ1-2,.,.,TGTGCCAGCAGCTTAGAGGTCAGGTCTGGCTACACCTTC,CASSLEVRSGYTF
TRBV6-1,TRBJ1-1,once,.,TGTGCCAGCAGTAAGAGCACCCGAAACACTGAAGCTTTCTTT,CASSKSTRNTEAFF
TRBV5-1,TRBJ1-1,.,.,TGCGCCAGCAGCGCGGAACCGGGAAGGAACACTGAAGCTTTCTTT,CASSAEPGRNTEAFF
TRBV2,TRBJ1-2,few,.,TGTGCCAGCAGTCGATGGAGGGCTAACTATGGCTACACCTTC,CASSRWRANYGYTF
TRBV15,TRBJ2-1,.,TRBD1,TGTGCCACCAGCATTGACAGGGCTTCCTACAATGAGCAGTTCTTC,CATSIDRASYNEQFF
TRBV6-5,TRBJ2-1,.,.,TGTGCCAGGCCTAGGGAGAGGTCCTACAATGAGCAGTTCTTC,CARPRERSYNEQFF
TRBV5-5,TRBJ2-1,.,.,TGTGCCAGCAGCCTGGAGGCTCTCCGGGACGAGCAGTTCTTC,CASSLEALRDEQFF